Below, 6 T cell receptor beta chains from the same sample are listed, as sequenced in a study of T cells after yellow fever vaccination. MiXCR, run by TCRdb on the 5' RACE reads, gives a single entry per CDR3 protein. The sample lists roughly 63,000 distinct CDR3 sequences; roughly 7.3% were seen once. The specimen was CD8+ T cells sorted from PBMCs, collected 15 days after the yellow fever booster vaccination. Every receptor here comes from a man aged 25 to 40 who received the YFV17D yellow fever vaccine.

This clonotype was seen at least ten times. The chain is built from TRBV29-1 and TRBJ2-7, with no clear D. From germline, CDR1 is SQVTM and CDR2 ANQGSEA. The CDR3 has 15 residues. V shed 6 bases and J shed 0 bases, with 18 bases lying between them. CDR3 region: CSVTDPRVSSYEQYF. In DNA form, the CDR3 reads TGCAGCGTCACGGACCCCCGGGTTAGCTCCTACGAGCAGTACTTC.

This clonotype was counted between two and nine times. The rearrangement joins TRBV11-1 to TRBJ2-1; 9 nucleotides match TRBD2. CDR3 length equals 19 residues. Germline V gene lookup returns CDR1 SGHAT and CDR2 FQDESV (reference sequence). Trimming cost V 8 bases and J 9 bases; bases outside gene matches: 26. The CDR3 reads CASGGLAGGGYNGSSEQFF. The CDR3 DNA is TGTGCCAGCGGGGGACTGGCGGGAGGGGGATACAATGGGAGCAGTGAGCAGTTCTTC.

This clonotype was found a few times. The chain joins TRBV11-2 to TRBJ2-7, with TRBD2 matching over 7 bases. CDR1 and CDR2 (germline): SGHAT, FQNNGV. The CDR3 loop spans 14 amino acids. Trimming cost V 5 bases and J 1 base; bases outside gene matches: 5. Here the CDR3 reads CASSPSSGSYEQYF. The DNA of the CDR3 is TGTGCCAGCAGCCCTTCTAGCGGTTCCTACGAGCAGTACTTC.

By frequency in the sample, this clonotype is medium-sized (0.01 to 0.1%). Here the CDR3 DNA reads TGTGCCAGCAGTTTCCAAAAGATCTACGAGCAGTACTTC. It encodes CASSFQKIYEQYF. The chain joins TRBV28 to TRBJ2-7; D gene uncertain. The CDR3 totals 13 residues. V was shortened by 3 bases and J by 3 bases, with 9 bases between the two germline ends. Germline V CDR1 and CDR2: MDHEN, SYDVKM.

Relative to its sample, this clonotype is medium-sized (0.01 to 0.1%). V is TRBV27 and J is TRBJ2-1, with unresolved D. The length of the CDR3 is 12 residues. Germline V lookup: CDR1 MNHEY, CDR2 SMNVEV (reference sequence). The V end was cut by 11 bases, the J end by 6 bases, with 14 bases between. The CDR3 DNA reads as TGTGCCGTAAAAGATGACGCCAATGAGCAGTTCTTC. As protein: CAVKDDANEQFF.

This clonotype was observed at least ten times. The rearrangement joins TRBV29-1 to TRBJ2-2, with 7 bases that match TRBD1. Per germline, CDR1 SQVTM and CDR2 ANQGSEA. V shed 6 bases and J 7 bases; nucleotides not matched to a gene: 5. This CDR3 has 12 amino acids. CDR3 nucleotides: TGCAGCGTACCCTCAGGGGGCGGGGAGCTGTTTTTT. Protein: CSVPSGGGELFF.